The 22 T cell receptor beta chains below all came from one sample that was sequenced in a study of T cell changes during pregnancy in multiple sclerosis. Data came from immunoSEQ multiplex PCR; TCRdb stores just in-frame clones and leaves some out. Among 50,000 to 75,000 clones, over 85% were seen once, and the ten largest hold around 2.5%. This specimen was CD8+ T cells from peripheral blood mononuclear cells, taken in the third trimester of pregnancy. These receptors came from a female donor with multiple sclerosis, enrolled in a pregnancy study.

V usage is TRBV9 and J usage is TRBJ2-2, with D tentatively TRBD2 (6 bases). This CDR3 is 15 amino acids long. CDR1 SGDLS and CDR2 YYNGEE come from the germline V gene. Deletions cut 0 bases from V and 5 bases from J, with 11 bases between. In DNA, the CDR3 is TGTGCCAGCAGCGTAGGAGGGGCGGGGACCGGGGAGCTGTTTTTT. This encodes CASSVGGAGTGELFF. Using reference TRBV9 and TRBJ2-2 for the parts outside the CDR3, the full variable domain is DSGVTQTPKHLITATGQRVTLRCSPRSGDLSVYWYQQSLDQGLQFLIQYYNGEERAKGNILERFSAQQFPDLHSELNLSSLELGDSALYFCASSVGGAGTGELFFGEGSRLTVL.

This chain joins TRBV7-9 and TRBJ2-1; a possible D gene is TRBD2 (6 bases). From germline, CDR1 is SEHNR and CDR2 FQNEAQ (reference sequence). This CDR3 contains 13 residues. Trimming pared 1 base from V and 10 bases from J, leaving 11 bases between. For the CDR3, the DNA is TGTGCCAGCAGCTTAGTAGGAGGGGACGAGCAGTTCTTC. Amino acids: CASSLVGGDEQFF.

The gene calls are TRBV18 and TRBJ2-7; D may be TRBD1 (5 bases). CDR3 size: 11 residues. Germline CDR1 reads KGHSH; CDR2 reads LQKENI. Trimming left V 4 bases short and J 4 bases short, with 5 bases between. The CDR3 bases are TGTGCCAGCTCACAGGGGTACGAGCAGTACTTC. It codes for CASSQGYEQYF.

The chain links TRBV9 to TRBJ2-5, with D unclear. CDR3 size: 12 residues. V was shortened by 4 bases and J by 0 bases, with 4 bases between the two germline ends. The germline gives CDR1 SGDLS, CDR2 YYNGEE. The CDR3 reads CASSRDQETQYF. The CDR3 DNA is TGTGCCAGCAGCCGGGACCAAGAGACCCAGTACTTC.

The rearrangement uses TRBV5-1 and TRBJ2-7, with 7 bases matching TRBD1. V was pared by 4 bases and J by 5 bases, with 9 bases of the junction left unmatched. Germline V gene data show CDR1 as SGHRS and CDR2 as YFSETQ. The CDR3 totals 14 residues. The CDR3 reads CASSPSTGLDEQYF. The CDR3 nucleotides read TGCGCCAGCAGCCCATCGACAGGGTTAGACGAGCAGTACTTC.

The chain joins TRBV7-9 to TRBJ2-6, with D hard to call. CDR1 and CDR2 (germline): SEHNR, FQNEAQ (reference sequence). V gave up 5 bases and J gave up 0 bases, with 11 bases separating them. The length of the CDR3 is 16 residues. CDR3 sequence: CASSPRQASGANVLTF. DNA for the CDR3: TGTGCCAGCAGCCCAAGGCAGGCCTCTGGGGCCAACGTCCTGACTTTC.

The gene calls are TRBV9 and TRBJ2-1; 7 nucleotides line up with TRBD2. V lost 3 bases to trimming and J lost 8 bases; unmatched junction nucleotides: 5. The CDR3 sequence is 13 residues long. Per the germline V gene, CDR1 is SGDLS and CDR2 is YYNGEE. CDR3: CASSGGGGDEQFF. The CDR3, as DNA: TGTGCCAGCAGCGGCGGGGGAGGCGATGAGCAGTTCTTC. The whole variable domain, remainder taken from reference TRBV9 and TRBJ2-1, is DSGVTQTPKHLITATGQRVTLRCSPRSGDLSVYWYQQSLDQGLQFLIQYYNGEERAKGNILERFSAQQFPDLHSELNLSSLELGDSALYFCASSGGGGDEQFFGPGTRLTVL.

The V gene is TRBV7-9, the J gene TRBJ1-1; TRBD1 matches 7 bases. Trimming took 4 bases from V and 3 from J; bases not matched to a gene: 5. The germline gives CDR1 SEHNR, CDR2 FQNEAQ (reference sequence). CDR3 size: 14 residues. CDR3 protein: CASSSKTGDTEAFF. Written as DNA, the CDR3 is TGTGCCAGCAGCTCGAAAACAGGGGACACTGAAGCTTTCTTT. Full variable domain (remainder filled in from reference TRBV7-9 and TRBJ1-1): DTGVSQNPRHKITKRGQNVTFRCDPISEHNRLYWYRQTLGQGPEFLTYFQNEAQLEKSRLLSDRFSAERPKGSFSTLEIQRTEQGDSAMYLCASSSKTGDTEAFFGQGTRLTVV.

CDR3 nucleotide sequence: TGTGCCACCAGCAGAGATCAGAGGAGGGTGAGCAATCAGCCCCAGCATTTT. This encodes CATSRDQRRVSNQPQHF. The chain joins TRBV15 to TRBJ1-5; no reliable D call. Germline CDR1 LNHNV, CDR2 YYDKDF (reference sequence). Trimming took off 0 bases at V and 1 base at J, with 13 bases between the two ends. The CDR3 loop spans 17 amino acids.

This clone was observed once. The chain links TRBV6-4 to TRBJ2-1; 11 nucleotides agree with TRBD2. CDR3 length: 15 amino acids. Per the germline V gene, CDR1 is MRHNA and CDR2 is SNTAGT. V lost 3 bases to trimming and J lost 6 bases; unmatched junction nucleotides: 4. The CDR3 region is CASSETSGVINEQFF. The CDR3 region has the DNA TGTGCCAGCAGTGAGACTAGCGGGGTTATCAATGAGCAGTTCTTC.

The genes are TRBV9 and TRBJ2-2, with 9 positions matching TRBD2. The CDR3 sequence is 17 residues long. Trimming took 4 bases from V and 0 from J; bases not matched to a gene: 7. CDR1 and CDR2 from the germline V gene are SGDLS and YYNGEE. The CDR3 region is CASSHPLAGANTGELFF. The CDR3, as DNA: TGTGCCAGCAGCCATCCTTTAGCGGGAGCGAACACCGGGGAGCTGTTTTTT.

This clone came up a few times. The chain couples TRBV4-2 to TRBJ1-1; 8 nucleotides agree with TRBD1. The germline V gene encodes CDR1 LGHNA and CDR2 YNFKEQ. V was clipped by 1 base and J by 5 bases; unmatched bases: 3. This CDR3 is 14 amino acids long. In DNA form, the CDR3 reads TGTGCCAGCAGCCAAGCCAGGGGGCGGACTGAAGCTTTCTTT. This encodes CASSQARGRTEAFF.

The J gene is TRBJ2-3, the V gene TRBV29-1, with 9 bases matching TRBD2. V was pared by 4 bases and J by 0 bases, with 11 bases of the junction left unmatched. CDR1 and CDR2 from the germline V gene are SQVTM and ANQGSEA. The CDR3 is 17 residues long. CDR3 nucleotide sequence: TGCAGCGTTGCCCAAGCGGGAGGTAAACATAGCACAGATACGCAGTATTTT. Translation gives CSVAQAGGKHSTDTQYF.

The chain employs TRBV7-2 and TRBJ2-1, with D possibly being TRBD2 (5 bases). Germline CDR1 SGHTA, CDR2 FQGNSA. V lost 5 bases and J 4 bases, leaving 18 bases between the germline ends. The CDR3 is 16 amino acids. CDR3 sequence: CASSPWWGSAYNEQFF. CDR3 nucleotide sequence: TGTGCCAGCAGCCCCTGGTGGGGTAGCGCGTACAATGAGCAGTTCTTC.

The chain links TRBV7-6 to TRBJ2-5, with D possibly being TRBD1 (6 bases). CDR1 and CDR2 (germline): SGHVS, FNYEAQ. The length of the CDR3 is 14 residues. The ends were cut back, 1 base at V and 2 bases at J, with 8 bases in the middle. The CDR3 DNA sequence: TGTGCCAGCAGCTTAGGGGGGCCTCAAGAGACCCAGTACTTC. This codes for CASSLGGPQETQYF. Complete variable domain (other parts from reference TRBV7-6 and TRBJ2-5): GAGVSQSPRYKVTKRGQDVALRCDPISGHVSLYWYRQALGQGPEFLTYFNYEAQQDKSGLPNDRFSAERPEGSISTLTIQRTEQRDSAMYRCASSLGGPQETQYFGPGTRLLVL.

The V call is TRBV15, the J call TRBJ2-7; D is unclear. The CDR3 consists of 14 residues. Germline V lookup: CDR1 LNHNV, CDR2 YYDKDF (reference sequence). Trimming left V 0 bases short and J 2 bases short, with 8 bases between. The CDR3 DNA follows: TGTGCCACCAGCAGAGATCGCACAGCCTACGAGCAGTACTTC. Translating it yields CATSRDRTAYEQYF.

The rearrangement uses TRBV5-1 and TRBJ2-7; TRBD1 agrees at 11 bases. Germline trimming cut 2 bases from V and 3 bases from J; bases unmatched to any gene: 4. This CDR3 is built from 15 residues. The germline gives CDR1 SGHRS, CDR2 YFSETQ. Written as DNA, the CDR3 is TGCGCCAGCAGCTTCACCGGGACAGGGGGCTACGAGCAGTACTTC. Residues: CASSFTGTGGYEQYF.

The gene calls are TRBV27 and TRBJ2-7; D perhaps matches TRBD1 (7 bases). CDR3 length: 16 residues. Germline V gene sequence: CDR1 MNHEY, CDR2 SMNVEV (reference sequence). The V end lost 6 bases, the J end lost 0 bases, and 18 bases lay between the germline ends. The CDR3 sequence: CASSASNRGGSYEQYF. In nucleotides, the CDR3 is TGTGCCAGCAGCGCAAGCAACAGGGGAGGCTCCTACGAGCAGTACTTC.

The CDR3 DNA reads as TGCAGCGTTCGATCTGGGGGGATTAACTATGGCTACACCTTC. This codes for CSVRSGGINYGYTF. The gene calls are TRBV29-1 and TRBJ1-2, with D possibly matching TRBD1 (5 bases). Germline V gives CDR1 SQVTM, CDR2 ANQGSEA. The CDR3 is 14 amino acids. The V end lost 5 bases, the J end lost 1 base, and 14 bases lay between the germline ends.

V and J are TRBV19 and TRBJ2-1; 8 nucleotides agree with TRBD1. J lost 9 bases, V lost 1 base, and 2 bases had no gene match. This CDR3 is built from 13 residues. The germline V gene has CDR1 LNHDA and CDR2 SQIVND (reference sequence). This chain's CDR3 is CASSIGTGSEQFF. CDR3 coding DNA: TGTGCCAGTAGTATAGGGACAGGGAGTGAGCAGTTCTTC.

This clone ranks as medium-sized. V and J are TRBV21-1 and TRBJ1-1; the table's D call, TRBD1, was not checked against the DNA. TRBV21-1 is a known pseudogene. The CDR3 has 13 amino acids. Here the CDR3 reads CASTGTMNTEAFF. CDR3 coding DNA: TGTGCCAGCACCGGGACAATGAACACTGAAGCTTTCTTT.

CDR3 residues: CASSLEGSGTNTGELFF. In DNA, the CDR3 is TGTGCCAGCAGCTTAGAAGGGTCAGGGACGAACACCGGGGAGCTGTTTTTT. The rearrangement links TRBV7-9 to TRBJ2-2, with D tentatively TRBD1 (5 bases). CDR3 length: 17 residues. The germline V gene encodes CDR1 SEHNR and CDR2 FQNEAQ (reference sequence). With 1 base removed from V and 0 bases from J, the gap between germline ends came to 12 bases.